Listed below are T cell receptor beta chains from one sample, sequenced in a study of T cell responses to AZD1222 COVID-19 vaccine. Repertoires were generated with immunoSEQ multiplex PCR, while TCRdb's copy carries only in-frame clones and drops some. The profile shows over 150,000 clones, 90% to 95% of them singletons. The specimen comprised peripheral blood, sampled 28 days after the second dose of the MenACWY control vaccine. These receptors were obtained from an adult who received the MenACWY meningococcal vaccine as a control. The CDR3 runs from the conserved cysteine through the conserved F or W. Fields, in order: J gene, V gene, D gene, clone size, CDR3 DNA, CDR3 protein. The D gene is left open where the match is weak. Clone size, where shown, is once, few, many, or a class for clones that have expanded.

>TRBJ1-3|TRBV5-6|NA|NA
TGTGCCAGCAGCTTTGCTAGCTCTGGAAACACCATATATTTT
CASSFASSGNTIYF
>TRBJ2-5|TRBV4-2|NA|NA
TGTGCCAGCAGCCAAGATCGCGGGGGCCCGCGCGGGGAGACCCAGTACTTC
CASSQDRGGPRGETQYF
>TRBJ1-6|TRBV10-3|NA|NA
TGTGCCATCAAAGGGGAACTGTTGTCACCCCTCCACTTT
CAIKGELLSPLHF
>TRBJ2-2|TRBV28|TRBD2|NA
TGTGCCAGCAGACTACCGGGACTAGCGTCCGGGGAGCTGTTTTTT
CASRLPGLASGELFF
>TRBJ1-2|TRBV6-5|NA|NA
TGTGCCAGCAGTAGGTCGTCGGGGGCGAGTGGCTACACCTTC
CASSRSSGASGYTF
>TRBJ2-2|TRBV5-1|TRBD2|NA
TGCGCCAGCAGCTTGTGGACTAGCGGGGGGCCGAACACCGGGGAGCTGTTTTTT
CASSLWTSGGPNTGELFF
>TRBJ1-5|TRBV18|NA|once
TGTGCCAGCTCACTAACGGGGCTGGAGCCCCAGCATTTT
CASSLTGLEPQHF
>TRBJ2-1|TRBV7-8|NA|NA
TGTGCCAGCAGCTTAGCGCTTGTAATAGGAAACAATGAGCAGTTCTTC
CASSLALVIGNNEQFF
>TRBJ1-1|TRBV28|TRBD1|NA
TGTGCCAGCAGACCACAGGGGGAGACTGAAGCTTTCTTT
CASRPQGETEAFF
>TRBJ1-6|TRBV4-1|NA|NA
TGCGCCAGCAGCCCCCCCAGAGGGAATTCACCCCTCCACTTT
CASSPPRGNSPLHF
>TRBJ1-1|TRBV5-6|TRBD1|NA
TGTGCCAGCAGAGGCAGGGGGATGAACACTGAAGCTTTCTTT
CASRGRGMNTEAFF
>TRBJ2-4|TRBV7-8|TRBD2|NA
TGTGCCAGCAGCTTAGCGTCGTACGTAGCGGGGGGCCGTCAGGCCAAAAACATTCAGTACTTC
CASSLASYVAGGRQAKNIQYF
>TRBJ1-6|TRBV18|NA|once
TGTGCCAGCTCACCACTCGGGAGGAGTACCCAATTACGGAATAATTCACCCCTCCACTTT
CASSPLGRSTQLRNNSPLHF
>TRBJ1-2|TRBV27|TRBD1|NA
TGTGCCAGCAGCCCTCAGGACAGGGGTAACTATGGCTACACCTTC
CASSPQDRGNYGYTF
>TRBJ1-2|TRBV6-1|TRBD1|NA
TGTGCCAGCAGTGAAAGGGGACAGTTGGTGGTAGGCTACACCTTC
CASSERGQLVVGYTF
>TRBJ2-7|TRBV6-4|NA|NA
TGTGCCAGCAGTGAAACAGGGAACTCCTACGAGCAGTACTTC
CASSETGNSYEQYF
>TRBJ2-3|TRBV29-1|NA|NA
TGCAGCGTTGAAGCGGTAGAACCTCTTGCTAGCACAGATACGCAGTATTTT
CSVEAVEPLASTDTQYF
>TRBJ1-2|TRBV9|NA|NA
TGTGCCAGCAGCGTAGGGGGGTCGGGGACAATTCCTCGCACCTTC
CASSVGGSGTIPRTF
>TRBJ1-1|TRBV15|NA|NA
TGTGCCACCCAGCAGAGATCCCAGCACACTGAAGCTTTCTTT
CATQQRSQHTEAFF
>TRBJ1-6|TRBV2|TRBD1|NA
TGTGCCAGCGCAGGGGGAAGGAGCGGCTCACCCCTCCACTTT
CASAGGRSGSPLHF
>TRBJ2-7|TRBV5-4|TRBD1|NA
TGTGCCAGCAGCTCCGGGACAGCCTACGAGCAGTACTTC
CASSSGTAYEQYF
>TRBJ1-1|TRBV12-3/TRBV12-4|NA|few
TGTGCCAGCAGTTTTACCGTGAACACTGAAGCTTTCTTT
CASSFTVNTEAFF
>TRBJ1-5|TRBV10-3|NA|NA
TGTGCCATCAGTGACCCGACAGGCGGACGCAATCAGCCCCAGCATTTT
CAISDPTGGRNQPQHF
>TRBJ1-2|TRBV7-2|TRBD1|NA
TGTGCCAGCAGCTTGGGACAGGGGAGGGATGGCTACACCTTC
CASSLGQGRDGYTF
>TRBJ1-6|TRBV7-9|TRBD1|NA
TGTGCCAGCAGCTCCCTGACAGGGATGGGGAATTCACCCCTCCACTTT
CASSSLTGMGNSPLHF
>TRBJ1-4|TRBV7-9|NA|NA
TGTGCCAGCAGCTTACAGGGTAATGAAAAACTGTTTTTT
CASSLQGNEKLFF
>TRBJ1-2|TRBV10-3|NA|NA
TGTGCCATCCCAAAGGGGGAAGGTGGCTATGGCTACACCTTC
CAIPKGEGGYGYTF